The clone carrying this T cell receptor beta chain was counted many times. Antigen unknown. The data are from a study of T cell repertoires in cytomegalovirus infection. TCRdb analysed the reads with MiXCR anew, one entry per CDR3 protein. The table records under 850,000 distinct CDR3 sequences, roughly 33% of them present only once. The V end lost 5 bases, the J end lost 6 bases, and 8 bases lay between the germline ends. The CDR3 consists of 11 residues. CDR1 SGHTA and CDR2 FQGNSA come from the germline V gene. This chain joins TRBV7-2 and TRBJ2-7; weak D call: TRBD1 (6 bases). Sequences were derived from cultured PBMCs, sampled from culture after CMV antigen stimulation. The TCR originated in a human donor in good health (CMV status not recorded). Some clones in this sample may be carry-over from other donors' samples. The CDR3 DNA reads TGTGCCAGCAGCCCAGGGGCCGAGCAGTACTTC. Its protein product is CASSPGAEQYF.